This TCR beta chain was identified in a study of tumor-infiltrating lymphocytes in primary liver carcinoma. Study-level points and caveats: When set against blood, tumors had a significantly higher top-250-clone fraction (p = 0.039).

From around 20-30 mg of unsorted bulk tissue, DNA and RNA were co-extracted together. HBV chronically infected the treatment-naive patients. TCR beta cDNA was reverse-transcribed from about 500 ng of total RNA. The reaction used a constant-region primer and ProtoScript II reverse transcriptase. Slightly modified ARM-PCR served as the procedure for the TCR beta libraries. These libraries came from three rounds of nested multiplex PCR. A C-beta reverse primer was combined with TRBV1-TRBV30 forward primers in the first two PCR rounds, and each round had 10 cycles. Each CDR3 protein gets one entry after TCRdb re-called the multiplex PCR reads with MiXCR. The data contain 40,000 to 60,000 distinct CDR3 sequences, over 65% of them singletons. Germline-derived CDR1 and CDR2 are SQVTM and ANQGSEA. The CDR3 length is 13 residues. V was pared by 5 bases and J by 3 bases, with 7 bases of the junction left unmatched.

Note on this clonotype: Its antigen remains unidentified. The missing conserved phenylalanine or tryptophan at the end of this CDR3 makes a read error likely.

This receptor was identified in a man in his forties with primary liver carcinoma and hepatitis B virus infection. The V call is TRBV29-1, the J call TRBJ2-7; 7 bases agree with TRBD1. Sample: liver tumor tissue from sampling region 3. Subset specified: tumor region T3, left-lateral pole. The CDR3 bases are TGCAGCGTTCCCGGGGCAGGGGGCTACGAGCAGTACCTC. Its protein product is CSVPGAGGYEQYL.